The table lists the clone carrying this T cell receptor (beta chain) with a few counts. Its target is not known. These data are taken from a study of T cells in Graves' hyperthyroidism and ophthalmopathy. Researchers took RNA transcripts and amplified the TCR beta CDR3 regions from them. HTBI primers drove first-round RT-PCR of the TCR CDR3. TCRdb itself ran the multiplex PCR reads through MiXCR, one entry per CDR3 protein. The sample yields about half a million distinct CDR3 sequences, 20% seen once. Findings and caveats of the study: Onset of ophthalmopathy came a median 6.5 months after the model predicted it.

The authors took PBMCs from 10 ml fresh peripheral blood. Trimming took 3 bases from V and 5 from J; bases not matched to a gene: 7. The germline V gene has CDR1 ENHRY and CDR2 SYGVKD. CDR3 size: 15 residues. J is TRBJ2-1 and V is TRBV10-3; TRBD1 agrees at 7 bases. Material: blood. This clonotype originated in a man aged 40-55 years with Graves' ophthalmopathy. CDR3 nucleotides: TGTGCCATCAGTGACAAGGGACAGACAAACAATGAGCAGTTCTTC. This sequence encodes CAISDKGQTNNEQFF.